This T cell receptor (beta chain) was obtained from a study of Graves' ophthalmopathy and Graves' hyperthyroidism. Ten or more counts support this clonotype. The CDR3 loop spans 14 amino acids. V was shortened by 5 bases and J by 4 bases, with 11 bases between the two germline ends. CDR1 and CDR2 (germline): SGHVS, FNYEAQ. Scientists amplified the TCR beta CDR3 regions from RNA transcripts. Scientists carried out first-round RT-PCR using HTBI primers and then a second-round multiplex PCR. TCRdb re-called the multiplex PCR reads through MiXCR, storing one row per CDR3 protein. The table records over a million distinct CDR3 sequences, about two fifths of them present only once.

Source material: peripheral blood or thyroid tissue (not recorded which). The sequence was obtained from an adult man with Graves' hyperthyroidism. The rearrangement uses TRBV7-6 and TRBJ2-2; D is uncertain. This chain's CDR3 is CASSQGSSTGELFF. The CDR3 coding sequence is TGTGCCAGCAGCCAAGGGTCTAGCACCGGGGAGCTGTTTTTT.